This passage covers 29 T cell receptor beta chains from one sample sequenced in a study of OX40 agonist ivuxolimab in advanced cancers. Sequencing was performed with immunoSEQ multiplex PCR; in TCRdb, only in-frame clones are kept and a portion is missing. In the table there are tens of thousands of clones, more than 80% of which are singletons. The sequencing used CD4+ or CD8+ T cells sorted from blood, collected in a trial of the OX40 agonist ivuxolimab. Receptor source: an adult with an advanced solid tumor such as melanoma, head and neck, liver or kidney cancer.

The rearrangement joins TRBV27 to TRBJ1-2, with 9 bases identical to TRBD1. Germline assignment: CDR1 MNHEY and CDR2 SMNVEV (reference sequence). The CDR3 is 12 residues long. Trimming cost V 5 bases and J 6 bases; bases outside gene matches: 1. In DNA, the CDR3 is TGTGCCAGCAGTGACAGGGGGAATGGCTACACCTTC. This encodes CASSDRGNGYTF.

This chain connects TRBV11-2 to TRBJ2-4; D possibly corresponds to TRBD2 (5 bases). The CDR3 totals 14 residues. The germline V gene encodes CDR1 SGHAT and CDR2 FQNNGV. V dropped 5 bases and J dropped 7 bases, with 15 bases sitting between them. In DNA, the CDR3 is TGTGCCAGCAGCCGCACGGGCGGGTCGAACATTCAGTACTTC. Protein product: CASSRTGGSNIQYF.

The gene calls are TRBV28 and TRBJ1-5; 12 positions agree with TRBD1. The germline gives CDR1 MDHEN, CDR2 SYDVKM. V trimming: 4 bases; J trimming: 7 bases; junction bases outside the gene matches: 11. The CDR3 extends over 17 amino acids. CDR3 protein: CASSSDVGTGGWQPQHF. The CDR3 DNA reads as TGTGCCAGCAGTTCCGATGTCGGGACAGGGGGCTGGCAGCCCCAGCATTTT.

The CDR3 DNA sequence: TGTGCCAGTAGTATATGGGACGGCGGCAATCAGCCCCAGCATTTT. It translates to CASSIWDGGNQPQHF. The V gene is TRBV19, the J gene TRBJ1-5, with D tentatively TRBD1 (5 bases). The length of the CDR3 is 15 residues. V lost 2 bases and J 2 bases, leaving 10 bases between the germline ends. CDR1 LNHDA and CDR2 SQIVND come from the germline V gene (reference sequence). The full variable domain, its missing parts supplied by reference TRBV19 and TRBJ1-5, is DGGITQSPKYLFRKEGQNVTLSCEQNLNHDAMYWYRQDPGQGLRLIYYSQIVNDFQKGDIAEGYSVSREKKESFPLTVTSAQKNPTAFYLCASSIWDGGNQPQHFGDGTRLSIL.

The chain couples TRBV4-3 to TRBJ2-7, with 9 bases that match TRBD1. This CDR3 is built from 15 residues. The germline CDR1 and CDR2 sequences are LGHNA and YSLEER. J gave up 4 bases and V 5 bases, and 9 bases lay outside the gene matches. CDR3 sequence (DNA): TGCGCCAGCAGCTCTCGACAGGGGGTTAAGTACGAGCAGTACTTC. It yields the protein CASSSRQGVKYEQYF.

The rearrangement links TRBV9 to TRBJ2-7; 10 bases line up with TRBD2. Losses at the gene ends were 0 bases for V and 5 bases for J; bases not matched to a gene: 2. This CDR3 has 14 residues. CDR1 and CDR2 (germline): SGDLS, YYNGEE. The CDR3 nucleotides read TGTGCCAGCAGCGTAGAGCGGGGGGGCAACGAGCAGTACTTC. It codes for CASSVERGGNEQYF.

This chain joins TRBV5-1 and TRBJ2-2, with 8 nucleotides matching TRBD2. With 4 bases clipped from V and 5 bases from J, the junction kept 10 bases outside the gene matches. The germline V gene encodes CDR1 SGHRS and CDR2 YFSETQ. The CDR3 has 16 amino acids. The CDR3 loop is CASSPGGGASTGELFF. The DNA of the CDR3 is TGCGCCAGCAGCCCGGGAGGGGGGGCGAGTACCGGGGAGCTGTTTTTT.

The chain has TRBV13 and TRBJ2-5; D is unresolved. Germline V CDR1 and CDR2: PRHDT, FYEKMQ (reference sequence). The CDR3 covers 15 residues. V was clipped by 1 base and J by 5 bases, with 14 bases between them. CDR3 in amino acids: CASSLEQSVGETQYF. The CDR3 region has the DNA TGTGCCAGCAGCTTAGAACAGTCGGTGGGGGAGACCCAGTACTTC.

V and J are TRBV6-5 and TRBJ2-7; TRBD2 is a possible D gene (7 bases). The germline V and J ends were trimmed by 6 bases and 4 bases, with 10 bases remaining between them. CDR1 and CDR2 (germline): MNHEY, SVGAGI. The CDR3 extends over 12 amino acids. CDR3 sequence reads: CASSGGTYEQYF. The CDR3 DNA sequence: TGTGCCAGCAGCGGGGGGACATACGAGCAGTACTTC.

This clone was recorded a few times. The chain couples TRBV7-3 to TRBJ2-3; TRBD1 might be the D (6 bases). The CDR3 has 15 amino acids. Germline V gene sequence: CDR1 SGHTA, CDR2 FQGTGA. Trimming removed 3 bases at V and 1 base at J, with 11 bases between. Written as DNA, the CDR3 is TGTGCCAGCAGCTTCGGACAGTTTCGCACAGATACGCAGTATTTT. Amino acids: CASSFGQFRTDTQYF.

For this clone: The same CDR3 is also encoded by other DNA sequences in this sample. The CDR3 DNA reads as TGTGCCAGCAGTGAACTAGCGGGGGGGCCTCAAGAGACCCAGTACTTC. Translation gives CASSELAGGPQETQYF. The chain combines TRBV6-1 with TRBJ2-5; TRBD2 matches at 12 bases. Germline-derived CDR1 and CDR2 are MNHNS and SASEGT. There are 16 residues in the CDR3. Trimming cost V 2 bases and J 2 bases; bases outside gene matches: 3.

The chain links TRBV4-3 to TRBJ2-7, with a tentative D call TRBD2 (5 bases). Looked up from germline, CDR1 is LGHNA and CDR2 is YSLEER. V shed 4 bases and J shed 7 bases, with 14 bases lying between them. The CDR3 totals 13 residues. The CDR3: CASSLAWESEQYF. The CDR3 coding sequence is TGCGCCAGCAGCCTAGCTTGGGAGTCTGAGCAGTACTTC.

Only a few counts were recorded for this clone. The V gene is TRBV4-3, the J gene TRBJ1-5; D is uncertain. The germline gives CDR1 LGHNA, CDR2 YSLEER. The CDR3 covers 13 residues. V was trimmed by 0 bases and J by 1 base, leaving 1 base between them. This CDR3 reads CASSQESNQPQHF. DNA for the CDR3: TGCGCCAGCAGCCAAGAGAGCAATCAGCCCCAGCATTTT.

The chain uses TRBV4-3 and TRBJ2-7; 11 nucleotides match TRBD2. The CDR3 sequence is 15 residues long. Germline loops: CDR1 LGHNA, CDR2 YSLEER. V was clipped by 3 bases and J by 1 base; unmatched bases: 2. CDR3 in amino acids: CASSQGLADSYEQYF. The CDR3 DNA is TGCGCCAGCAGCCAGGGACTAGCGGATTCCTACGAGCAGTACTTC.

This chain connects TRBV25-1 to TRBJ2-7, with TRBD2 matching 11 bases. V was pared by 2 bases and J by 3 bases, with 9 bases of the junction left unmatched. This CDR3 contains 17 residues. Germline V gives CDR1 MGHDK, CDR2 SYGVNS. CDR3 loop: CASSEGNLAGGIYEQYF. The CDR3 DNA reads TGTGCCAGCAGTGAAGGTAATCTAGCGGGGGGCATCTACGAGCAGTACTTC.

This rearrangement joins TRBV29-1 to TRBJ2-2; D uncertain. The CDR3 sequence is 14 residues long. Trimming removed 4 bases at V and 3 bases at J, with 12 bases between. The germline V gene encodes CDR1 SQVTM and CDR2 ANQGSEA. The CDR3 DNA sequence: TGCAGCGTTGTTTCGCTAGACGACACCGGGGAGCTGTTTTTT. This translates into CSVVSLDDTGELFF.

This clone was seen only once. The chain carries TRBV27 and TRBJ2-5; D is tentatively TRBD1 or TRBD2 (6 bases each). V shed 2 bases and J shed 5 bases, with 12 bases lying between them. The germline CDR1 and CDR2 sequences are MNHEY and SMNVEV (reference sequence). CDR3 length: 14 amino acids. As DNA, the CDR3 is TGTGCCAGCAGTTTAGCCGGGGGCAGCGAGACCCAGTACTTC. The encoded protein is CASSLAGGSETQYF.

The chain carries TRBV19 and TRBJ1-1; D uncertain. The length of the CDR3 is 13 residues. Germline CDR1 is LNHDA and CDR2 is SQIVND (reference sequence). With 1 base removed from V and 1 base from J, the gap between germline ends came to 4 bases. The CDR3 region has the DNA TGTGCCAGTAGTATAGGCAGGAACACTGAAGCTTTCTTT. This encodes CASSIGRNTEAFF.

Note on this clone: Other DNA sequences in this specimen translate into the identical CDR3. This chain links TRBV4-1 with TRBJ2-7, with D possibly matching TRBD2 (6 bases). Trimming left V 3 bases short and J 2 bases short, with 17 bases between. Germline CDR1 reads MGHRA; CDR2 reads YSYEKL. The CDR3 spans 16 residues. In DNA, the CDR3 is TGCGCCAGCAGCCAGATCCAAGCGGGCGGAACCTACGAGCAGTACTTC. Its translation: CASSQIQAGGTYEQYF.

The chain joins TRBV5-6 to TRBJ2-1, with TRBD1 matching 7 bases. V gave up 4 bases and J gave up 5 bases; unmatched junction bases: 9. The CDR3 is 15 residues long. The germline gives CDR1 SGHDT, CDR2 YYEEEE. This chain's CDR3 is CASSRETGPNNEQFF. The DNA of the CDR3 is TGTGCCAGCAGCCGCGAGACAGGGCCGAACAATGAGCAGTTCTTC.

This clone is medium-sized in the sample. The chain carries TRBV9 and TRBJ1-2, with D maybe TRBD1 (5 bases). Trimming removed 2 bases from V and 6 bases from J, with 8 bases in between. The CDR3 extends over 12 amino acids. Germline CDR1 SGDLS, CDR2 YYNGEE. The CDR3 sequence: CASSVSGNGYTF. CDR3 DNA: TGTGCCAGCAGCGTTTCAGGGAATGGCTACACCTTC.

Turning to this clone: A junction end diverges from the germline sequence, so it may reflect a read error. This sequence joins TRBV27 and TRBJ2-7; D might be TRBD2 (8 bases). The CDR3 extends over 13 amino acids. Germline-derived CDR1 and CDR2 are MNHEY and SMNVEV (reference sequence). The CDR3 here is CASSFGRGGTASF. The CDR3 DNA follows: TGTGCCAGCAGTTTTGGTCGCGGGGGGACAGCCAGCTTC.

In its sample, this clone is medium-sized. This chain uses TRBV5-6 with TRBJ1-1; unclear D gene. This CDR3 spans 15 amino acids. Trimming cost V 1 base and J 1 base, with 11 bases left between them. Per germline, CDR1 SGHDT and CDR2 YYEEEE. In nucleotides, the CDR3 is TGTGCCAGCAGCTTGAATCGGGCCCCGAACACTGAAGCTTTCTTT. Translation gives CASSLNRAPNTEAFF.

This clone was seen more than once but under ten times. This chain connects TRBV10-3 to TRBJ1-1, with D perhaps TRBD1 (6 bases). V was trimmed by 7 bases and J by 0 bases, leaving 12 bases between them. The CDR3 has 14 residues. From germline, CDR1 is ENHRY and CDR2 SYGVKD. For the CDR3, the DNA is TGTGCCATCACCCGAACAGGGATGAACACTGAAGCTTTCTTT. This codes for CAITRTGMNTEAFF.

This chain connects TRBV4-2 to TRBJ2-5, with TRBD1 matching over 9 bases. The V and J ends lost 0 bases and 5 bases, in that order; junction bases with no gene match: 13. CDR3 length equals 18 residues. CDR1 and CDR2 from the germline V gene are LGHNA and YNFKEQ. This chain's CDR3 is CASSQDIMGQGFWETQYF. For the CDR3, the DNA is TGTGCCAGCAGCCAAGATATAATGGGACAGGGTTTTTGGGAGACCCAGTACTTC.

The chain links TRBV4-1 to TRBJ2-3; the D is unclear. The CDR3 sequence is 15 residues long. Looked up from germline, CDR1 is MGHRA and CDR2 is YSYEKL. V was pared by 1 base and J by 2 bases, with 10 bases between. CDR3 amino acids: CASSQGSTHTDTQYF. CDR3 nucleotides: TGCGCCAGCAGCCAAGGGTCCACACACACAGATACGCAGTATTTT.

The rearrangement joins TRBV13 to TRBJ2-1, with a tentative D call TRBD2 (6 bases). Germline values: CDR1 PRHDT, CDR2 FYEKMQ (reference sequence). V dropped 7 bases and J dropped 1 base, with 11 bases sitting between them. This CDR3 contains 14 residues. Here the CDR3 reads CASKTSLSYNEQFF. In nucleotides, the CDR3 is TGTGCCAGCAAAACTAGCCTGTCCTACAATGAGCAGTTCTTC.

This sequence joins TRBV4-1 and TRBJ2-1; D gene uncertain. The CDR3 length is 16 residues. V lost 1 base to trimming and J lost 2 bases, with 12 bases between them. Per the germline V gene, CDR1 is MGHRA and CDR2 is YSYEKL. CDR3 amino acids: CASSQGRYSPYNEQFF. CDR3 coding DNA: TGCGCCAGCAGCCAAGGAAGGTATTCCCCCTACAATGAGCAGTTCTTC.

The chain uses TRBV7-2 and TRBJ2-1, with 7 bases lining up with TRBD2. J lost 2 bases, V lost 1 base, and 8 bases had no gene match. This CDR3 contains 17 residues. Germline V gene sequence: CDR1 SGHTA, CDR2 FQGNSA. The CDR3 here is CASSLVAGVQPYNEQFF. For the CDR3, the DNA is TGTGCCAGCAGCTTAGTCGCGGGAGTTCAACCCTACAATGAGCAGTTCTTC. Drawing the rest from reference TRBV7-2 and TRBJ2-1, the complete variable domain is GAGVSQSPSNKVTEKGKDVELRCDPISGHTALYWYRQSLGQGLEFLIYFQGNSAPDKSGLPSDRFSAERTGGSVSTLTIQRTQQEDSAVYLCASSLVAGVQPYNEQFFGPGTRLTVL.